A selection of T cell receptor beta chains follows, all from one sample in a study of shared clonotypes between healthy human individuals. Method: immunoSEQ multiplex PCR; TCRdb's copy keeps in-frame clones and lacks some. Altogether over a million clones are present, about 75% being singletons, with the ten largest covering 1.4% to 1.5%. Material: memory CD4+ T cells sorted from blood. Every receptor here comes from a man younger than 35 in good health. Each CDR3 is given with its conserved first and last residue. The D gene is left open where the match is weak. Some rows mark clone size as missing; the rest say once, few, many or name a class of expanded clone.

D,size,V,J,CDR3,DNA
.,many,TRBV5-5,TRBJ1-2,CASSWDPRNYGYTF,TGTGCCAGCAGCTGGGACCCGAGGAACTATGGCTACACCTTC
.,.,TRBV6-5,TRBJ2-3,CASSSGTDAPTDTQYF,TGTGCCAGCAGTTCCGGGACGGACGCCCCCACAGATACGCAGTATTTT
.,.,TRBV7-2,TRBJ2-1,CASRRTLSSYNEQFF,TGTGCCAGCAGGAGGACTTTGAGCTCCTACAATGAGCAGTTCTTC
.,.,TRBV14,TRBJ2-3,CASSQGGRGSFTDTQYF,TGTGCCAGCAGCCAAGGGGGTAGGGGTTCCTTCACAGATACGCAGTATTTT
TRBD1,.,TRBV4-1,TRBJ2-3,CASSPDRGRTDTQYF,TGCGCCAGCAGCCCGGACAGGGGGCGCACAGATACGCAGTATTTT
.,.,TRBV12-5,TRBJ1-1,CASGLNKGENTEAFF,TGTGCTAGTGGTTTGAACAAAGGGGAGAACACTGAAGCTTTCTTT
.,.,TRBV7-6,TRBJ1-1,CASSSGGTEAFF,TGTGCCAGCAGCTCGGGGGGCACTGAAGCTTTCTTT
.,.,TRBV5-1,TRBJ1-1,CASQPQGGTEAFF,TGCGCCAGCCAGCCTCAAGGGGGCACTGAAGCTTTCTTT
TRBD1,.,TRBV30,TRBJ2-1,CAWSAGTGVDEQFF,TGTGCCTGGAGTGCCGGGACAGGGGTCGATGAGCAGTTCTTC
.,.,TRBV7-8,TRBJ2-7,CASSTSGLYEQYF,TGTGCCAGCAGCACCTCGGGTTTATACGAGCAGTACTTC
.,.,TRBV4-3,TRBJ2-7,CASSQDYWEGGYEQYF,TGCGCCAGCAGCCAAGATTACTGGGAGGGGGGGTACGAGCAGTACTTC
.,.,TRBV7-7,TRBJ1-3,CASRYEQGSLGNTIYF,TGTGCTAGCAGGTATGAACAGGGTTCTTTAGGAAACACCATATATTTT
.,.,TRBV2,TRBJ2-5,CASRRTELAQYF,TGTGCCAGCAGGAGGACAGAGTTGGCCCAGTACTTC
.,few,TRBV11-3,TRBJ1-1,CASSLDSAEAFF,TGTGCCAGCAGCTTAGACAGTGCTGAAGCTTTCTTT
.,few,TRBV7-9,TRBJ1-2,CASSRANYGYTF,TGTGCCAGCAGCAGGGCTAACTATGGCTACACCTTC
TRBD1,.,TRBV7-9,TRBJ2-5,CASSEIGQAAETQYF,TGTGCCAGCAGCGAGATTGGACAGGCCGCAGAGACCCAGTACTTC
TRBD1,.,TRBV10-1,TRBJ1-5,CASRGKWEPTGLQPQHF,TGCGCCAGCAGGGGGAAATGGGAGCCGACAGGGTTGCAGCCCCAGCATTTT
.,.,TRBV6-1,TRBJ1-4,CASSGRDRKTEKLFF,TGTGCCAGCAGTGGACGAGACAGGAAGACGGAAAAACTGTTTTTT
TRBD1,.,TRBV10-3,TRBJ2-1,CAISDQAGGSYNEQFF,TGTGCCATCAGTGATCAGGCAGGGGGCTCCTACAATGAGCAGTTCTTC
.,few,TRBV6-5,TRBJ2-7,CASRRDNSYEQYF,TGTGCCAGCAGAAGGGACAACTCCTACGAGCAGTACTTC
TRBD2,few,TRBV30,TRBJ2-1,CAWRGGLGLYNEQFF,TGTGCCTGGAGGGGGGGACTAGGGCTTTACAATGAGCAGTTCTTC
TRBD2,.,TRBV5-1,TRBJ2-3,CASSDAGAYTDTQYF,TGCGCCAGCAGCGATGCGGGAGCGTATACAGATACGCAGTATTTT
TRBD2,.,TRBV4-3,TRBJ2-1,CASSQEGSGTRNEQFF,TGCGCCAGCAGCCAAGAAGGGAGCGGGACCCGGAATGAGCAGTTCTTC
TRBD1,.,TRBV6-1,TRBJ1-2,CASRGQGISGYTF,TGTGCCAGCAGGGGACAGGGGATCAGTGGCTACACCTTC
TRBD1,.,TRBV5-4,TRBJ1-1,CASSLRRQGNTEAFF,TGTGCCAGCAGCTTAAGGAGACAGGGTAACACTGAAGCTTTCTTT
.,.,TRBV23-1,TRBJ2-3,CASSQLAALRTDTQYF,TGCGCCAGCAGTCAACTGGCGGCCCTCCGGACAGATACGCAGTATTTT
.,.,TRBV12-1,TRBJ2-7,CASSSLGREQYF,TGTGCCAGCAGCTCCCTGGGGCGGGAGCAGTACTTC
TRBD1,.,TRBV6-5,TRBJ2-2,CASTPGGADTGELFF,TGTGCCAGCACCCCAGGGGGAGCAGACACCGGGGAGCTGTTTTTT
.,.,TRBV5-1,TRBJ2-3,CASRRSQAIADTQYF,TGCGCCAGCAGAAGGAGTCAGGCGATAGCAGATACGCAGTATTTT
.,.,TRBV7-8,TRBJ2-3,CASSLDGSTDTQYF,TGTGCCAGCAGCTTAGATGGTAGCACAGATACGCAGTATTTT
TRBD1,.,TRBV5-1,TRBJ1-3,CASSPTGGSGNTIYF,TGCGCCAGCAGCCCCACAGGGGGGTCTGGAAACACCATATATTTT
TRBD1,.,TRBV5-5,TRBJ1-4,CASSPGTVSNEKLFF,TGTGCCAGCAGCCCCGGGACAGTCTCTAATGAAAAACTGTTTTTT
.,.,TRBV19,TRBJ2-2,CASTQGSSNTGELFF,TGTGCCAGTACTCAGGGCTCCTCGAACACCGGGGAGCTGTTTTTT
.,.,TRBV5-6,TRBJ2-3,CASSLGRVVFGWTDTQYF,TGTGCCAGCAGCTTGGGCAGGGTGGTATTTGGTTGGACAGATACGCAGTATTTT
.,many,TRBV30,TRBJ2-1,CAWGRVADEQFF,TGTGCCTGGGGGCGTGTGGCAGATGAGCAGTTCTTC
TRBD2,once,TRBV10-2,TRBJ2-7,CASSGGTSGSSYEQYF,TGCGCCAGCAGCGGTGGGACTAGCGGGAGCTCCTACGAGCAGTACTTC
.,.,TRBV2,TRBJ2-7,CASSSSLGVKNEQYF,TGTGCCAGCAGTTCCAGCCTGGGGGTAAAGAACGAGCAGTACTTC
TRBD1,.,TRBV27,TRBJ1-2,CASSSYRGLGYTF,TGTGCCAGCAGTTCATACAGGGGGCTGGGCTACACCTTC
TRBD2,once,TRBV9,TRBJ2-1,CASSEVGAGSNEQFF,TGTGCCAGCAGCGAGGTTGGAGCGGGAAGCAATGAGCAGTTCTTC
.,.,TRBV9,TRBJ1-1,CASSRGEGNTEAFF,TGTGCCAGCAGCAGAGGGGAGGGGAACACTGAAGCTTTCTTT
TRBD2,.,TRBV7-2,TRBJ2-7,CASSPTSGTLLSYEQYF,TGTGCCAGCAGCCCGACTAGCGGGACACTGCTCTCCTACGAGCAGTACTTC
.,.,TRBV2,TRBJ2-7,CASSAVGEQYF,TGTGCCAGCAGTGCTGTGGGGGAGCAGTACTTC